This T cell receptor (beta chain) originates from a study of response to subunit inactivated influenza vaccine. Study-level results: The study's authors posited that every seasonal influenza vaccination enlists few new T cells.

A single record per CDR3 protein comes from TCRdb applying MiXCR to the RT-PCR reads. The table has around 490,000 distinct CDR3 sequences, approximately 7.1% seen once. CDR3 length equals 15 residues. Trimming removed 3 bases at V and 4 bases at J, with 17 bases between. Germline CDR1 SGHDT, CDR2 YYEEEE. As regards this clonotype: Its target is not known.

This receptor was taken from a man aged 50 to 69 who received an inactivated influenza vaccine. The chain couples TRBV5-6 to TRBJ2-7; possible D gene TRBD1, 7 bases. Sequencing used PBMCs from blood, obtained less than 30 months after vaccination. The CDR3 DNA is TGTGCCAGCAGCTACGGCGGGACAGCAGTATACGAGCAGTACTTC. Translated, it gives CASSYGGTAVYEQYF.